The T cell receptor beta chain described here comes from a study of blood T cell repertoires in COVID-19. CDR3 length equals 13 residues. Germline assignment: CDR1 SEHNR and CDR2 FQNEAQ (reference sequence). Trimming left V 1 base short and J 9 bases short, with 10 bases between. Produced via immunoSEQ multiplex PCR; TCRdb's table is partial and in-frame only. The data hold about 150,000 clones, with 70% to 85% observed a single time. This chain links TRBV7-9 with TRBJ2-1; TRBD2 might be the D (6 bases). The sequencing input was peripheral blood. The sequence came from a woman aged 45 to 65 in a cohort sampled during active or convalescent COVID-19. The CDR3 DNA follows: TGTGCCAGCAGCTTAGGGGGGGTCAGTGAGCAGTTCTTC. Amino acids: CASSLGGVSEQFF.